The clone carrying this T cell receptor beta chain is deemed medium-sized. TCRdb passed the 5' RACE reads through MiXCR, listing each CDR3 protein once. Of around 45,000 distinct CDR3 sequences detected, roughly 4% appear once; the ten largest clones hold roughly 3%. The germline gives CDR1 MNHNS, CDR2 SASEGT. Trimming cost V 4 bases and J 5 bases; bases outside gene matches: 10. CDR3 size: 16 residues. The data are from a study of early T cells in non-severe SARS-CoV-2 infection. Sequenced input: whole blood. The source of this sequence is an adult who was a healthcare worker with PCR-confirmed SARS-CoV-2 infection or an uninfected control (not recorded which). This chain joins TRBV6-1 and TRBJ2-5; 10 nucleotides line up with TRBD2. CDR3 amino acids: CASSVLIASGSETQYF. In DNA form, the CDR3 reads TGTGCCAGCAGTGTGCTAATCGCTAGCGGGAGCGAGACCCAGTACTTC.